This paragraph covers one T cell receptor beta chain sequence. The antigen remains unidentified. The data originate from a study of CXCR3-negative and CXCR3-positive naive CD8 T cells. The V gene's germline CDR1 is SGDLS and CDR2 YYNGEE. The CDR3 sequence is 15 residues long. Carrying UMI labels, the TRB cDNA libraries were prepared through 5' RACE. TCRdb reanalyzed the 5' RACE reads, giving one entry per CDR3 protein sequence and no DNA. The listing contains approximately 100,000 distinct CDR3 sequences. Notes on the study in general: Greater hydrophobicity was found in TRB CDR3s of CXCR3-positive naive cells than of CXCR3-negative naive cells. Partially decreased CXCR3 expression was recorded after cryopreservation, and fresh PBMCs were used in most assays.

The origin of this receptor is a human donor in good health. Some clones in this sample may be carry-over from other donors' samples. This chain connects TRBV9 to TRBJ2-7; TCRdb calls TRBD1, which cannot be checked without DNA. Input material: naive CXCR3+ CD8+ T cells from blood. Subset meaning: CD45RO-CCR7+CD27+CD95- naive CD8+ T cells expressing CXCR3 (TNR3+). This CDR3 is CASSVVPGERYEQYF.